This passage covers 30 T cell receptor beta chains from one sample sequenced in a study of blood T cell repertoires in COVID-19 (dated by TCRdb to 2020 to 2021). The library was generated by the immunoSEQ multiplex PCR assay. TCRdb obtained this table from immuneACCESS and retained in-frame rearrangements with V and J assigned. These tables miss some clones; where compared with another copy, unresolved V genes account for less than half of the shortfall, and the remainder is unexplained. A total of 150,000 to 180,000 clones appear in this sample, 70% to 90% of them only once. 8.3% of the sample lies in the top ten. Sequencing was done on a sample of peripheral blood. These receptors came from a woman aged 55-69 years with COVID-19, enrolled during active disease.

The CDR3: CASNQGGWNNSPLHF. The CDR3 coding sequence is TGTGCCAGTAATCAGGGGGGATGGAATAATTCACCCCTCCACTTT. The rearrangement joins TRBV19 to TRBJ1-6; TRBD1 agrees at 7 bases. V lost 7 bases, J lost 5 bases, and 8 bases stayed unmatched. This CDR3 region has 15 residues. Per germline, CDR1 LNHDA and CDR2 SQIVND (reference sequence).

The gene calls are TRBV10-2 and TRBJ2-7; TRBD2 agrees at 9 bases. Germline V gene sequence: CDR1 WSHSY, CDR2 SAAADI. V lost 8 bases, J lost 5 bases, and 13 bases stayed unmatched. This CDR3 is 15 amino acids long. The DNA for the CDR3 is TGCGCCAGCTCCCCAAGCGGGAGGATTCCCCACGAGCAGTACTTC. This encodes CASSPSGRIPHEQYF.

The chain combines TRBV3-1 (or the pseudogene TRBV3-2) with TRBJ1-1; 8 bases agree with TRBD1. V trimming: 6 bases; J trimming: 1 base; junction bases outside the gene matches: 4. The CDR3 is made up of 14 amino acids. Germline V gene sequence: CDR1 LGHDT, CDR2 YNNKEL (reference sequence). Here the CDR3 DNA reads TGTGCCAGCAGTAGAGGACAGGGGAACACTGAAGCTTTCTTT. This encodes CASSRGQGNTEAFF.

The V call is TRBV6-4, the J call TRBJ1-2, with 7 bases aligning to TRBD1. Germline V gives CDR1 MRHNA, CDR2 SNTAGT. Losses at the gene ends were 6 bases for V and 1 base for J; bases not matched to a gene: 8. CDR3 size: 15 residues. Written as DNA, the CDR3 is TGTGCCAGCAGCCCAGGGGGATCCTTTAACTATGGCTACACCTTC. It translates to CASSPGGSFNYGYTF.

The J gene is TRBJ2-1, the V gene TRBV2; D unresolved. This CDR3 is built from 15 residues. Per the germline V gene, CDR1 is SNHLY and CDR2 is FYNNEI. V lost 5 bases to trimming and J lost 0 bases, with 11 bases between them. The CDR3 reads CASSTVGSSYNEQFF. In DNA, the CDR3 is TGTGCCAGCAGTACGGTCGGTAGCTCCTACAATGAGCAGTTCTTC.

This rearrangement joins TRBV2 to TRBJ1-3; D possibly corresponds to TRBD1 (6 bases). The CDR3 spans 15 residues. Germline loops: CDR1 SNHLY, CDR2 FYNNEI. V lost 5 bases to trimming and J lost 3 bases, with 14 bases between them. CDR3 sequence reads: CASSLQGLGGNTIYF. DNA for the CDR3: TGTGCCAGCAGTTTGCAGGGGCTAGGTGGAAACACCATATATTTT.

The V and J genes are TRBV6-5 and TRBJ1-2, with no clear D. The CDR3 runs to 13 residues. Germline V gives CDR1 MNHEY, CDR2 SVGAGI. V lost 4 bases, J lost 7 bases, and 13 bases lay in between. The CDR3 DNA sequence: TGTGCCAGCAGTTTCGGACTAAACGGTGGCTACACCTTC. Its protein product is CASSFGLNGGYTF.

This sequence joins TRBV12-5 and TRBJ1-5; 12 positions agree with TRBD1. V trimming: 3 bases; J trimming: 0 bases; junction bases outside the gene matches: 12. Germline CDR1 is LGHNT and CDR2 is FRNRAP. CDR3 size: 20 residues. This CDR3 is CASGFLGGTGGPYSNQPQHF. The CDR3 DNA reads TGTGCTAGTGGTTTTCTGGGGGGGACAGGGGGCCCATATAGCAATCAGCCCCAGCATTTT. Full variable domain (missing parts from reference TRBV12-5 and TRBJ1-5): DARVTQTPRHKVTEMGQEVTMRCQPILGHNTVFWYRQTMMQGLELLAYFRNRAPLDDSGMPKDRFSAEMPDATLATLKIQPSEPRDSAVYFCASGFLGGTGGPYSNQPQHFGDGTRLSIL.

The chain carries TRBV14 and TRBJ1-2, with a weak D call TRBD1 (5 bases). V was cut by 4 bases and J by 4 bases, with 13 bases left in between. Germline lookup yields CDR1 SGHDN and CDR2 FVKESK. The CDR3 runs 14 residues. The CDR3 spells CASSPGQGPYGYTF. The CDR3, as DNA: TGTGCCAGCAGCCCCGGACAAGGGCCCTATGGCTACACCTTC. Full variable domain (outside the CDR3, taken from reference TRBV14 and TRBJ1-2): EAGVTQFPSHSVIEKGQTVTLRCDPISGHDNLYWYRRVMGKEIKFLLHFVKESKQDESGMPNNRFLAERTGGTYSTLKVQPAELEDSGVYFCASSPGQGPYGYTFGSGTRLTVV.

CDR3 DNA sequence: TGTGCCAGCTCACCAGGGAGGAAAAACATTCAGTACTTC. Protein sequence: CASSPGRKNIQYF. V usage is TRBV18 and J usage is TRBJ2-4; the D gene is possibly TRBD2 (6 bases). This CDR3 is built from 13 residues. Germline V gene data show CDR1 as KGHSH and CDR2 as LQKENI. V was trimmed by 2 bases and J by 4 bases, leaving 6 bases between them.

For the CDR3, the DNA is TGCGCCAGCAGCTCCGTCGCGTCTAGCACAGATACGCAGTATTTT. This encodes CASSSVASSTDTQYF. The rearrangement joins TRBV5-1 to TRBJ2-3; no clear D. V was shortened by 3 bases and J by 0 bases, with 11 bases between the two germline ends. Germline CDR1 reads SGHRS; CDR2 reads YFSETQ. The CDR3 runs 15 residues.

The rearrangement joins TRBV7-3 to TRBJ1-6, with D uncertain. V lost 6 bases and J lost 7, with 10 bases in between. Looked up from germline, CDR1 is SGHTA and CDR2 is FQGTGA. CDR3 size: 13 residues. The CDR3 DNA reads TGTGCCAGCAGAAGCACAGTGAATTCACCCCTCCACTTT. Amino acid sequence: CASRSTVNSPLHF.

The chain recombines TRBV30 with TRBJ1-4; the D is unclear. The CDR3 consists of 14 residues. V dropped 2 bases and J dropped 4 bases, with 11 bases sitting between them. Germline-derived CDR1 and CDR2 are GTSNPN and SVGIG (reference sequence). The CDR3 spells CAWSRTGSNEKLFF. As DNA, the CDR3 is TGTGCCTGGAGTAGGACGGGAAGTAATGAAAAACTGTTTTTT. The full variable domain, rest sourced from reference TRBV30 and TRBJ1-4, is SQTIHQWPATLVQPVGSPLSLECTVEGTSNPNLYWYRQAAGRGLQLLFYSVGIGQISSEVPQNLSASRPQDRQFILSSKKLLLSDSGFYLCAWSRTGSNEKLFFGSGTQLSVL.

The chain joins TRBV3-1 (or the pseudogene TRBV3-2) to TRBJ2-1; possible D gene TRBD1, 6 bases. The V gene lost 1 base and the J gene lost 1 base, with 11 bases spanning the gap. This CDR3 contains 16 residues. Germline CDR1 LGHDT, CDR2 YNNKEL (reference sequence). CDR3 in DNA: TGTGCCAGCAGCCAAGGGGGACAACGGTCCTACAATGAGCAGTTCTTC. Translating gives CASSQGGQRSYNEQFF.

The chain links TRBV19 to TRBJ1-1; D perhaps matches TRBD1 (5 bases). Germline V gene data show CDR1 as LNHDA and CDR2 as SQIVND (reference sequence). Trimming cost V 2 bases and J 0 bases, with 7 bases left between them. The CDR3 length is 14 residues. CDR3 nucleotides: TGTGCCAGTAGTATAAGACAGTTGAACACTGAAGCTTTCTTT. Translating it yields CASSIRQLNTEAFF. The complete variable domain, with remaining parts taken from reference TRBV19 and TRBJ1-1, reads DGGITQSPKYLFRKEGQNVTLSCEQNLNHDAMYWYRQDPGQGLRLIYYSQIVNDFQKGDIAEGYSVSREKKESFPLTVTSAQKNPTAFYLCASSIRQLNTEAFFGQGTRLTVV.

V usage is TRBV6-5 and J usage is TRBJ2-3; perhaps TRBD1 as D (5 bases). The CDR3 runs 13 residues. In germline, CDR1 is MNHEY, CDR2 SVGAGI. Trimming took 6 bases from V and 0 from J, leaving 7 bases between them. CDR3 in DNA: TGTGCCAGCAGAGGACAAAGCACAGATACGCAGTATTTT. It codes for CASRGQSTDTQYF.

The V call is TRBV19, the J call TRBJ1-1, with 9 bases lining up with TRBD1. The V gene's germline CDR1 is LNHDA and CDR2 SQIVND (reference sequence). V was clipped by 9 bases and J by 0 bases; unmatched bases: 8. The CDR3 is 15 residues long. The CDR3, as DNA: TGTGCCAGCACCGGACAGGGGTTAATGAACACTGAAGCTTTCTTT. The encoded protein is CASTGQGLMNTEAFF.

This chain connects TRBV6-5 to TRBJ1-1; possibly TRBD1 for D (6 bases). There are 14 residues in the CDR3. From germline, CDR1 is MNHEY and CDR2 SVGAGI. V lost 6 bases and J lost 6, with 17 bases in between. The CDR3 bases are TGTGCCAGCAGCGTCAGGGGACCGTTGTCTGAAGCTTTCTTT. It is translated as CASSVRGPLSEAFF.

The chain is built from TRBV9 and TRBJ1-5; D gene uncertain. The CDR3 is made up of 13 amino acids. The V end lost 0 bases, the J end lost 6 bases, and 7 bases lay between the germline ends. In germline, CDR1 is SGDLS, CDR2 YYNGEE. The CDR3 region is CASSVAHGQPQHF. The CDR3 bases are TGTGCCAGCAGCGTAGCCCACGGTCAGCCCCAGCATTTT.

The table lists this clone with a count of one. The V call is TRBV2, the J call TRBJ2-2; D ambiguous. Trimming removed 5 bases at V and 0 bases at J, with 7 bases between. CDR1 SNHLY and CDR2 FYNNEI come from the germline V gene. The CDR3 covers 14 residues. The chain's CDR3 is CASSPLANTGELFF. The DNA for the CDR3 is TGTGCCAGCAGTCCCTTAGCGAACACCGGGGAGCTGTTTTTT. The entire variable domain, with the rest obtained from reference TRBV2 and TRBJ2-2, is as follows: EPEVTQTPSHQVTQMGQEVILRCVPISNHLYFYWYRQILGQKVEFLVSFYNNEISEKSEIFDDQFSVERPDGSNFTLKIRSTKLEDSAMYFCASSPLANTGELFFGEGSRLTVL.

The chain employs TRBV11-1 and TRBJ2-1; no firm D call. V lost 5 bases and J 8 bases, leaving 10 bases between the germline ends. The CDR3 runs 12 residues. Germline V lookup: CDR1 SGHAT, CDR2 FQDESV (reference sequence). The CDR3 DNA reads TGTGCCAGCAGCCCCCGGTTGGATGAGCAGTTCTTC. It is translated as CASSPRLDEQFF.

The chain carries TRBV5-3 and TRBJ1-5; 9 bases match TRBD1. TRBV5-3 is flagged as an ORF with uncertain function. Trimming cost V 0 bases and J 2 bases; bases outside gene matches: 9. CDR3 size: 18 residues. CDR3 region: CARSLEDRGELGNQPQHF. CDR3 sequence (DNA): TGTGCCAGAAGCTTGGAGGACAGGGGAGAACTTGGCAATCAGCCCCAGCATTTT.

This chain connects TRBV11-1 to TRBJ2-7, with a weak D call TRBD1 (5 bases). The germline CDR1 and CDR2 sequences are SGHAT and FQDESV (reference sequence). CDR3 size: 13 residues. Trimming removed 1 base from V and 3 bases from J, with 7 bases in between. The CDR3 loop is CASSLGQSYEQYF. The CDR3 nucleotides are TGTGCCAGCAGCTTAGGACAGAGCTACGAGCAGTACTTC.

This CDR3 reads CASSVGTVGSSGNTIYF. The CDR3 DNA sequence: TGCGCCAGCAGCGTTGGGACAGTCGGTAGCTCTGGAAACACCATATATTTT. The rearrangement uses TRBV5-1 and TRBJ1-3; 7 nucleotides agree with TRBD1. The germline V gene has CDR1 SGHRS and CDR2 YFSETQ. With V trimmed by 4 bases and J by 0 bases, 10 bases remained unmatched. The CDR3 sequence is 17 residues long. The variable domain in full, completed from reference TRBV5-1 and TRBJ1-3, reads KAGVTQTPRYLIKTRGQQVTLSCSPISGHRSVSWYQQTPGQGLQFLFEYFSETQRNKGNFPGRFSGRQFSNSRSEMNVSTLELGDSALYLCASSVGTVGSSGNTIYFGEGSWLTVV.

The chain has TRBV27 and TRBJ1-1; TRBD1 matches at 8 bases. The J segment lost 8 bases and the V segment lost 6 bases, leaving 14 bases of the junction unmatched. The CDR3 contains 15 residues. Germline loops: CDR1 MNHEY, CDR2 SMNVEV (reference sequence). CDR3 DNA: TGTGCCAGCAGCCTCGCTTCCGGGACAGGATGGGAAGCTTTCTTT. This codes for CASSLASGTGWEAFF.

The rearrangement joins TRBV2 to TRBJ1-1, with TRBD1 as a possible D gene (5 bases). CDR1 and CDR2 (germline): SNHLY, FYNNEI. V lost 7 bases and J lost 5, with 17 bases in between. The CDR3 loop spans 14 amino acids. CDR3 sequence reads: CASTLGGMETEAFF. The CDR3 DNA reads TGTGCCAGCACCCTCGGGGGTATGGAGACTGAAGCTTTCTTT.

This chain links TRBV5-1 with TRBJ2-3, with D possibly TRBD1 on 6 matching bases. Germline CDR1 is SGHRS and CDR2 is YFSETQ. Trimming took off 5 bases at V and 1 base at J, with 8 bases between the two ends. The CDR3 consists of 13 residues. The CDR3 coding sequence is TGCGCCAGCAGAGAGGGGGGCACAGATACGCAGTATTTT. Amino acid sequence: CASREGGTDTQYF.

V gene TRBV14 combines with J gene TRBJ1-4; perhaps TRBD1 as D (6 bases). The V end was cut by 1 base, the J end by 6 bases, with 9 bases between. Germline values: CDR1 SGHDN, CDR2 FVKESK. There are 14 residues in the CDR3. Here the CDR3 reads CASSQAGTYEKLFF. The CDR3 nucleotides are TGTGCCAGCAGCCAAGCCGGGACATATGAAAAACTGTTTTTT.

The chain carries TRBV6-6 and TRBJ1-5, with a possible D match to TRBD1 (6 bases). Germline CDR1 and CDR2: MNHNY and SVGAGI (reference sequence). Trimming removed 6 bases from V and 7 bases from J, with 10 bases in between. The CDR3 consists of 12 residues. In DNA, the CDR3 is TGTGCCAGCAGAGTACAGGGACAGCCCCAGCATTTT. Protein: CASRVQGQPQHF.

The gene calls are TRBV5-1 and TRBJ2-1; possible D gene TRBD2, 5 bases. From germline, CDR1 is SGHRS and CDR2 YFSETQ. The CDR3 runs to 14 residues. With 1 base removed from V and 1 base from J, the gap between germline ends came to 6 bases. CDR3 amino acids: CASSLSGSYNEQFF. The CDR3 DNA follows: TGCGCCAGCAGCTTGTCGGGGTCCTACAATGAGCAGTTCTTC.